A selection of T cell receptor beta chains follows, all from one sample in a study of T cell responses to AZD1222 COVID-19 vaccine. Profiled with immunoSEQ multiplex PCR; TCRdb holds only in-frame clones, not every one. This sample has approximately 150,000 clones; 90% to 95% occur once, and the top ten carry less than 1.5%. The source was peripheral blood, collected 28 days after the second AZD1222 dose. These receptors all stem from an adult who received the AZD1222 COVID-19 vaccine. Both conserved end residues are part of each CDR3. A D gene is named only where the DNA matches it firmly. Clone size is stated in some rows and not others, as once, few, many or a class when expanded.

v_call: TRBV28; clone_size: NA; d_call: TRBD1; j_call: TRBJ2-7; cdr3_aa: CASSLDRGHEQYF; cdr3_nt: TGTGCCAGCAGTTTGGACAGGGGCCACGAGCAGTACTTC
v_call: TRBV6-1; clone_size: NA; d_call: NA; j_call: TRBJ2-7; cdr3_aa: CASSDGQGGPYEQYF; cdr3_nt: TGTGCCAGCAGTGACGGGCAGGGGGGACCCTACGAGCAGTACTTC
v_call: TRBV6-2/TRBV6-3; clone_size: NA; d_call: NA; j_call: TRBJ2-5; cdr3_aa: CASSRDRQETQYF; cdr3_nt: TGTGCCAGCAGCAGGGACCGTCAAGAGACCCAGTACTTC
v_call: TRBV7-9; clone_size: few; d_call: TRBD1; j_call: TRBJ2-3; cdr3_aa: CASSSNRDRIRDTQYF; cdr3_nt: TGTGCCAGCAGCTCGAACCGGGACAGGATCAGAGATACGCAGTATTTT
v_call: TRBV28; clone_size: NA; d_call: TRBD2; j_call: TRBJ2-7; cdr3_aa: CASNDLRTSGSGAYEQYF; cdr3_nt: TGTGCCAGCAATGATCTTAGGACTAGCGGGAGCGGAGCCTACGAGCAGTACTTC
v_call: TRBV11-2; clone_size: NA; d_call: TRBD1; j_call: TRBJ2-2; cdr3_aa: CASSFRPHRGQTGELFF; cdr3_nt: TGTGCCAGCAGCTTCCGCCCCCACAGGGGCCAGACCGGGGAGCTGTTTTTT
v_call: TRBV7-9; clone_size: NA; d_call: NA; j_call: TRBJ1-4; cdr3_aa: CASSFGATNEKLFF; cdr3_nt: TGTGCCAGCAGCTTCGGCGCAACTAATGAAAAACTGTTTTTT
v_call: TRBV19; clone_size: once; d_call: NA; j_call: TRBJ1-3; cdr3_aa: CASSNSGVGNTIYF; cdr3_nt: TGTGCCAGTAGTAATTCAGGGGTTGGAAACACCATATATTTT
v_call: TRBV7-9; clone_size: NA; d_call: NA; j_call: TRBJ1-6; cdr3_aa: CASSLSGSPLHF; cdr3_nt: TGTGCCAGCAGCTTAAGCGGTTCACCCCTCCACTTT
v_call: TRBV18; clone_size: NA; d_call: NA; j_call: TRBJ2-5; cdr3_aa: CASSPRSQETQYF; cdr3_nt: TGTGCCAGCTCACCACGCTCACAAGAGACCCAGTACTTC
v_call: TRBV20-1; clone_size: once; d_call: NA; j_call: TRBJ1-5; cdr3_aa: CSASRGAQPQHF; cdr3_nt: TGCAGTGCTAGTCGGGGGGCTCAGCCCCAGCATTTT
v_call: TRBV7-9; clone_size: NA; d_call: NA; j_call: TRBJ1-2; cdr3_aa: CASSLSAGLSGYTF; cdr3_nt: TGTGCCAGCAGCTTATCGGCAGGGCTGAGCGGCTACACCTTC
v_call: TRBV19; clone_size: NA; d_call: TRBD2; j_call: TRBJ2-2; cdr3_aa: CASSRGLAGGSNTGELFF; cdr3_nt: TGTGCCAGTAGTAGGGGACTAGCGGGAGGGTCAAACACCGGGGAGCTGTTTTTT
v_call: TRBV7-8; clone_size: NA; d_call: TRBD1; j_call: TRBJ1-5; cdr3_aa: CASSPYYRGNNQPQHF; cdr3_nt: TGTGCCAGCAGCCCATATTACAGGGGGAACAATCAGCCCCAGCATTTT
v_call: TRBV5-1; clone_size: NA; d_call: TRBD2; j_call: TRBJ2-1; cdr3_aa: CASSSASGPGGKFF; cdr3_nt: TGCGCCAGCAGCTCCGCTAGCGGGCCCGGAGGGAAGTTCTTC
v_call: TRBV10-3; clone_size: NA; d_call: TRBD1; j_call: TRBJ1-4; cdr3_aa: CAISEPQGATNEKLFF; cdr3_nt: TGTGCCATCAGTGAGCCACAGGGGGCGACTAATGAAAAACTGTTTTTT
v_call: TRBV24-1; clone_size: NA; d_call: NA; j_call: TRBJ2-1; cdr3_aa: CATSSRTSSYNEQFF; cdr3_nt: TGTGCCACCAGCAGTAGAACGAGCTCCTACAATGAGCAGTTCTTC
v_call: TRBV27; clone_size: NA; d_call: TRBD1; j_call: TRBJ1-6; cdr3_aa: CASRITRDRGSGNSPLHF; cdr3_nt: TGTGCCAGCCGAATCACCCGGGACAGGGGAAGTGGTAATTCACCCCTCCACTTT
v_call: TRBV2; clone_size: NA; d_call: NA; j_call: TRBJ2-2; cdr3_aa: CASILINGELFF; cdr3_nt: TGTGCCAGCATCTTGATAAACGGGGAGCTGTTTTTT
v_call: TRBV11-2; clone_size: NA; d_call: NA; j_call: TRBJ2-7; cdr3_aa: CASSLGDAGRSYEQYF; cdr3_nt: TGTGCCAGCAGCTTAGGGGATGCAGGGCGGTCCTACGAGCAGTACTTC
v_call: TRBV27; clone_size: NA; d_call: NA; j_call: TRBJ1-1; cdr3_aa: CASSPKPPGRTNTEAFF; cdr3_nt: TGTGCCAGCAGTCCAAAACCCCCCGGGCGTACGAATACTGAAGCTTTCTTT
v_call: TRBV7-9; clone_size: NA; d_call: TRBD1; j_call: TRBJ2-5; cdr3_aa: CASSFFPSGQLVQETQYF; cdr3_nt: TGTGCCAGCAGCTTTTTTCCATCGGGACAGCTAGTCCAAGAGACCCAGTACTTC
v_call: TRBV6-2/TRBV6-3; clone_size: NA; d_call: TRBD1; j_call: TRBJ1-1; cdr3_aa: CASSMLRDRERNF; cdr3_nt: TGTGCCAGCAGCATGCTCCGGGACAGGGAGCGTAACTTT
v_call: TRBV24-1; clone_size: NA; d_call: NA; j_call: TRBJ2-1; cdr3_aa: CATSDSTLGDEQFF; cdr3_nt: TGTGCCACCAGTGACTCGACTCTCGGAGATGAGCAGTTCTTC
v_call: TRBV19; clone_size: once; d_call: NA; j_call: TRBJ1-5; cdr3_aa: CASSIEGGALSQPQHF; cdr3_nt: TGTGCCAGTAGTATAGAGGGGGGGGCGCTAAGTCAGCCCCAGCATTTT
v_call: TRBV6-1; clone_size: NA; d_call: NA; j_call: TRBJ2-7; cdr3_aa: CASSEAGYEQYF; cdr3_nt: TGTGCCAGCAGTGAAGCGGGCTACGAGCAGTACTTC
v_call: TRBV7-9; clone_size: NA; d_call: TRBD1; j_call: TRBJ1-6; cdr3_aa: CASSSGQNSPLHF; cdr3_nt: TGTGCCAGCAGCTCGGGACAGAATTCACCCCTCCACTTT
v_call: TRBV19; clone_size: NA; d_call: NA; j_call: TRBJ1-4; cdr3_aa: CASSLGTVSNEKLFF; cdr3_nt: TGTGCCAGTAGTCTCGGGACCGTCAGTAATGAAAAACTGTTTTTT
v_call: TRBV7-9; clone_size: few; d_call: TRBD2; j_call: TRBJ2-3; cdr3_aa: CASSTRAGARTDTQYF; cdr3_nt: TGTGCCAGCAGCACTAGAGCGGGAGCCCGCACAGATACGCAGTATTTT
v_call: TRBV27; clone_size: NA; d_call: NA; j_call: TRBJ1-6; cdr3_aa: CASSPGGGALHF; cdr3_nt: TGTGCCAGCAGTCCCGGGGGAGGTGCCCTCCACTTT
v_call: TRBV19; clone_size: NA; d_call: TRBD1; j_call: TRBJ1-1; cdr3_aa: CASSRRQGGTEAFF; cdr3_nt: TGTGCCAGTAGTAGACGACAGGGAGGCACTGAAGCTTTCTTT
v_call: TRBV7-8; clone_size: NA; d_call: NA; j_call: TRBJ1-5; cdr3_aa: CASSSAREGINQPQHF; cdr3_nt: TGTGCCAGCAGCTCCGCTAGGGAAGGGATCAATCAGCCCCAGCATTTT
v_call: TRBV3-1/TRBV3-2; clone_size: once; d_call: NA; j_call: TRBJ1-3; cdr3_aa: CASSLRQDWILPGNTIYF; cdr3_nt: TGTGCCAGCAGCCTCCGACAGGACTGGATACTCCCTGGAAACACCATATATTTT
v_call: TRBV18; clone_size: NA; d_call: NA; j_call: TRBJ1-5; cdr3_aa: CASSHRDRQPQHF; cdr3_nt: TGTGCCAGCTCTCACAGGGACCGACAGCCCCAGCATTTT
v_call: TRBV15; clone_size: NA; d_call: NA; j_call: TRBJ2-7; cdr3_aa: CATSRDPAVDEQYF; cdr3_nt: TGTGCCACCAGTCGAGATCCGGCGGTGGACGAGCAGTACTTC
v_call: TRBV2; clone_size: NA; d_call: NA; j_call: TRBJ2-7; cdr3_aa: CASSVSAPGEQYF; cdr3_nt: TGTGCCAGCAGTGTGTCGGCGCCCGGGGAGCAGTACTTC
v_call: TRBV5-5; clone_size: NA; d_call: NA; j_call: TRBJ2-7; cdr3_aa: CASSLQAASSYEQYF; cdr3_nt: TGTGCCAGCAGCTTGCAGGCGGCGAGCTCCTACGAGCAGTACTTC
v_call: TRBV28; clone_size: once; d_call: NA; j_call: TRBJ1-1; cdr3_aa: CASSLSPVLTEAFF; cdr3_nt: TGTGCCAGCAGTTTGTCGCCGGTCCTCACTGAAGCTTTCTTT
v_call: TRBV6-2/TRBV6-3; clone_size: NA; d_call: NA; j_call: TRBJ2-7; cdr3_aa: CASSKQYEQYF; cdr3_nt: TGTGCCAGCAGTAAACAGTACGAGCAGTACTTC
v_call: TRBV29-1; clone_size: NA; d_call: NA; j_call: TRBJ2-5; cdr3_aa: CSVDRGHDQETQYF; cdr3_nt: TGCAGCGTTGACAGGGGTCATGATCAAGAGACCCAGTACTTC
v_call: TRBV13; clone_size: NA; d_call: TRBD2; j_call: TRBJ2-3; cdr3_aa: CASSLRLAGVGDTQYF; cdr3_nt: TGTGCCAGCAGCCTCCGACTAGCGGGGGTTGGAGATACGCAGTATTTT
v_call: TRBV11-2; clone_size: NA; d_call: NA; j_call: TRBJ1-2; cdr3_aa: CASSSGFHREGYTF; cdr3_nt: TGTGCCAGCAGCTCAGGTTTTCATCGGGAGGGCTACACCTTC
v_call: TRBV7-2; clone_size: NA; d_call: NA; j_call: TRBJ1-1; cdr3_aa: CASSLWGSEAFF; cdr3_nt: TGTGCCAGCAGCTTATGGGGTTCAGAAGCTTTCTTT
v_call: TRBV7-3; clone_size: NA; d_call: NA; j_call: TRBJ1-4; cdr3_aa: CASSRNLGANEKLFF; cdr3_nt: TGTGCCAGCAGCCGCAACTTGGGGGCTAATGAAAAACTGTTTTTT
v_call: TRBV13; clone_size: NA; d_call: NA; j_call: TRBJ1-1; cdr3_aa: CASSPPPGDAYNSEAFF; cdr3_nt: TGTGCCAGCAGCCCGCCCCCTGGCGACGCTTATAATTCTGAAGCTTTCTTT
v_call: TRBV9; clone_size: NA; d_call: TRBD2; j_call: TRBJ2-3; cdr3_aa: CASSSLAGGTDTQYF; cdr3_nt: TGTGCCAGCAGCTCTCTAGCGGGAGGCACAGATACGCAGTATTTT
v_call: TRBV2; clone_size: NA; d_call: TRBD1; j_call: TRBJ1-5; cdr3_aa: CASRKTGAGQPQHF; cdr3_nt: TGTGCCAGCAGGAAAACAGGGGCAGGGCAGCCCCAGCATTTT
v_call: TRBV6-2/TRBV6-3; clone_size: NA; d_call: TRBD2; j_call: TRBJ2-3; cdr3_aa: CASSNIAGGTDTQYF; cdr3_nt: TGTGCCAGCAGTAATATAGCGGGGGGCACAGATACGCAGTATTTT
v_call: TRBV3-1/TRBV3-2; clone_size: NA; d_call: NA; j_call: TRBJ1-3; cdr3_aa: CASTSPGNTIYF; cdr3_nt: TGTGCCAGCACCTCACCTGGAAACACCATATATTTT
v_call: TRBV25-1; clone_size: NA; d_call: TRBD2; j_call: TRBJ2-3; cdr3_aa: CASSPGLAGGHMGDTQYF; cdr3_nt: TGTGCCAGCAGTCCGGGACTAGCGGGGGGCCACATGGGGGATACGCAGTATTTT